A single sample is the source of the 9 T cell receptor beta chains below, sequenced in a study of beta chain features in type 1 diabetes. Since all of the isolated RNA was reverse transcribed, expressed TCRB transcripts were what got sequenced. Here immunoSEQ multiplex PCR was the method, and the copy in TCRdb shows in-frame clones only, minus some. The sample lists a few hundred thousand clones, 14% occurring once. Sequenced input: central memory CD4+ T cells from blood. Source of these receptors: a man aged 30 to 45 in good health.

This clone was counted between two and nine times. The J gene is TRBJ2-1, the V gene TRBV11-2; no clear D. This CDR3 is 14 amino acids long. Germline V lookup: CDR1 SGHAT, CDR2 FQNNGV. The V and J ends lost 3 bases and 1 base respectively, with 7 bases between them. DNA of the CDR3: TGTGCCAGCAGCTTTCGCGGTTCCTACAATGAGCAGTTCTTC. Amino acids: CASSFRGSYNEQFF.

This clone was seen many times. CDR3 DNA: TGTGCCAGCAGCTTAGGTCTCTGGGGGGACGAGCAGTACTTC. It codes for CASSLGLWGDEQYF. This chain uses TRBV7-9 with TRBJ2-7, with a possible D match to TRBD2 (6 bases). Germline V CDR1 and CDR2: SEHNR, FQNEAQ (reference sequence). The CDR3 is 14 amino acids. The V and J ends lost 1 base and 5 bases respectively, with 12 bases between them. Together with reference TRBV7-9 and TRBJ2-7, the CDR3 gives the full variable domain: DTGVSQNPRHKITKRGQNVTFRCDPISEHNRLYWYRQTLGQGPEFLTYFQNEAQLEKSRLLSDRFSAERPKGSFSTLEIQRTEQGDSAMYLCASSLGLWGDEQYFGPGTRLTVT.

This clone was recorded at least ten times. J is TRBJ1-1 and V is TRBV19; TRBD1 aligns across 7 bases. This CDR3 contains 14 residues. The germline gives CDR1 LNHDA, CDR2 SQIVND (reference sequence). Losses at the gene ends were 5 bases for V and 5 bases for J; bases not matched to a gene: 8. The CDR3 reads CASSLPGQRTEAFF. CDR3 nucleotide sequence: TGTGCCAGTAGTTTACCGGGACAGAGAACTGAAGCTTTCTTT.

With regard to this clone: A far larger clone is one base from this, pointing to a likely read error. Other DNA sequences in the sample encode the same CDR3. The V and J genes are TRBV5-4 and TRBJ2-3, with 7 bases fitting TRBD2. CDR3 length equals 18 residues. Losses at the gene ends were 4 bases for V and 6 bases for J; bases not matched to a gene: 20. CDR1 and CDR2 from the germline V gene are SGHNT and YYREEE (reference sequence). The CDR3: CASSQDLLRSGISDTQYF. The CDR3 DNA reads TGTGCCAGCAGCCAAGATCTACTAAGGAGCGGGATTTCTGATACGCAGTATTTT. The full variable domain, completed using reference TRBV5-4 and TRBJ2-3, is ETGVTQSPTHLIKTRGQQVTLRCSSQSGHNTVSWYQQALGQGPQFIFQYYREEENGRGNFPPRFSGLQFPNYSSELNVNALELDDSALYLCASSQDLLRSGISDTQYFGPGTRLTVL.

J is TRBJ1-1 and V is TRBV29-1; D might be TRBD1 (6 bases). Per the germline V gene, CDR1 is SQVTM and CDR2 is ANQGSEA. The length of the CDR3 is 15 residues. Trimming took 4 bases from V and 0 from J, leaving 15 bases between them. The CDR3 spells CSVGLNRDMNTEAFF. The CDR3 region has the DNA TGCAGCGTTGGATTAAACCGGGACATGAACACTGAAGCTTTCTTT.

J is TRBJ2-5 and V is TRBV7-9, with unresolved D. Germline V gene data show CDR1 as SEHNR and CDR2 as FQNEAQ (reference sequence). The CDR3 consists of 13 residues. Trimming cost V 2 bases and J 2 bases, with 6 bases left between them. CDR3: CASSLSRQETQYF. The CDR3 DNA reads as TGTGCCAGCAGCTTAAGCAGACAAGAGACCCAGTACTTC.

This clone was seen at least ten times. The J gene is TRBJ1-3, the V gene TRBV18; unclear D gene. The CDR3 is 16 residues long. The V gene's germline CDR1 is KGHSH and CDR2 LQKENI. The germline V and J ends were trimmed by 0 bases and 0 bases, with 9 bases remaining between them. This chain's CDR3 is CASSPPVGSSGNTIYF. CDR3 coding DNA: TGTGCCAGCTCACCACCGGTCGGCAGCTCTGGAAACACCATATATTTT. Full variable domain (rest looked up from reference TRBV18 and TRBJ1-3): NAGVMQNPRHLVRRRGQEARLRCSPMKGHSHVYWYRQLPEEGLKFMVYLQKENIIDESGMPKERFSAEFPKEGPSILRIQQVVRGDSAAYFCASSPPVGSSGNTIYFGEGSWLTVV.

This clone occurred a few times. The genes are TRBV19 and TRBJ2-2; no clear D. Trimming cost V 7 bases and J 7 bases, with 7 bases left between them. There are 11 residues in the CDR3. Germline V gene lookup returns CDR1 LNHDA and CDR2 SQIVND (reference sequence). In nucleotides, the CDR3 is TGTGCCAGTAATCGAAACGGGGAGCTGTTTTTT. This codes for CASNRNGELFF.

This clone was seen more than once but under ten times. One end of the junction does not line up with germline, which may come from a read error. This chain joins TRBV5-1 and TRBJ1-6; D may be TRBD1 (6 bases). CDR1 and CDR2 (germline): SGHRS, YFSETQ. The CDR3 is 14 residues long. CDR3 bases: TGCGCCAGCACCTTGGGGGGCCCGGGGTCACCCCTCCACTTT. It codes for CASTLGGPGSPLHF.